The 2 T cell receptor beta chains below come from one sample, sequenced in a study of blood T cell repertoires in COVID-19 (dated by TCRdb to 2020 to 2022). The library was generated by the immunoSEQ multiplex PCR assay. Held by TCRdb, this immuneACCESS table contains in-frame sequences only and omits some clones. Under half of the omission traces to an unresolved V gene where checked; the cause of the rest is unknown. Within this sample are just under 45,000 clones, with 85% to 90% of them counted one time only. The ten largest account for nearly 4% of the sample. Sequencing used peripheral blood. These receptors all stem from a middle-aged man with COVID-19, enrolled during active disease.

The chain is built from TRBV7-2 and TRBJ2-2; 8 nucleotides align to TRBD2. CDR1 SGHTA and CDR2 FQGNSA come from the germline V gene. Trimming removed 5 bases from V and 6 bases from J; junction bases left unmatched: 14. There are 17 residues in the CDR3. The CDR3, as DNA: TGTGCCAGCAGCCCCCCAGCGGGGGTCCTCCTCGCCGGGGAGCTGTTTTTT. It translates to CASSPPAGVLLAGELFF. The full variable domain, with the rest looked up from reference TRBV7-2 and TRBJ2-2, is GAGVSQSPSNKVTEKGKDVELRCDPISGHTALYWYRQSLGQGLEFLIYFQGNSAPDKSGLPSDRFSAERTGGSVSTLTIQRTQQEDSAVYLCASSPPAGVLLAGELFFGEGSRLTVL.

This clone was found once. CDR3 amino acids: CASSAARGQELSSYGYTF. As DNA, the CDR3 is TGCGCCAGCAGCGCCGCACGGGGACAGGAACTGTCCAGCTATGGCTACACCTTC. The chain joins TRBV5-1 to TRBJ1-2; 8 bases agree with TRBD1. Unmatched junction bases numbered 18, after V lost 4 bases and J lost 4 bases. Germline CDR1 and CDR2: SGHRS and YFSETQ. The CDR3 is made up of 18 amino acids.